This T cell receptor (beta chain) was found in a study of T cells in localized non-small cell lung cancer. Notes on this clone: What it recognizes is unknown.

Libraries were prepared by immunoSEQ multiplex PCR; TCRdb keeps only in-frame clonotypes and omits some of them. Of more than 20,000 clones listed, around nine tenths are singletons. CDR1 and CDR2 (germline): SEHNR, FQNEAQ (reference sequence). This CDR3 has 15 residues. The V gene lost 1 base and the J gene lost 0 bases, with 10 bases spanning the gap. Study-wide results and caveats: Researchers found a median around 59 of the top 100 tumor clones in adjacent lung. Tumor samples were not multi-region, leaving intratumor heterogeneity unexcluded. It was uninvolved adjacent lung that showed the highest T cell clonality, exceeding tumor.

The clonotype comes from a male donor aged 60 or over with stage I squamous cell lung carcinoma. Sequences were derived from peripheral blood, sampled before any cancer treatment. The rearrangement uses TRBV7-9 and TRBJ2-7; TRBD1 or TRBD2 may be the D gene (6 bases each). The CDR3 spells CASSLDGGPSYEQYF. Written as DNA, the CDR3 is TGTGCCAGCAGCTTAGACGGGGGCCCCTCCTACGAGCAGTACTTC.